This TCR beta chain is from a study of shared clonotypes between healthy human individuals. About the study: The study drew on two women and a few men aged 18 to 49 as donors.

The germline gives CDR1 SEHNR, CDR2 FQNEAQ (reference sequence). This CDR3 region has 16 residues. The V end lost 2 bases, the J end lost 3 bases, and 14 bases lay between the germline ends. The data were produced by immunoSEQ multiplex PCR, yet TCRdb's version contains in-frame clones alone and is incomplete. The sample includes 1,500,000 or so clones, approximately 98.5% of them seen just once. As to this clone: Its cognate antigen is unknown.

Study-level points and caveats: Naive subsets tended to show greater estimated richness than memory subsets. The small donor group covered limited genetic and exposure diversity. Rarefaction exposed incomplete sorted-subset sequencing despite large depth.

This clonotype originated in a man aged 30 to 39 in good health. Sequencing was done on a sample of naive CD4+ T cells sorted from blood. Subset noted: CD45RA+ positively selected. V and J are TRBV7-9 and TRBJ2-4; weak D call: TRBD1 (7 bases). Here the CDR3 DNA reads TGTGCCAGCAGCTTACCGAGACAGGGAGGCAAAAACATTCAGTACTTC. Translated: CASSLPRQGGKNIQYF.